This T cell receptor beta chain is drawn from a study of T cells after yellow fever vaccination. Regarding this clonotype: The antigen is not known.

Notes on the study in general: Few clonotypes appeared in both CD4 and CD8 compartments. Detected again after the booster were most primary-vaccination clones, at 95% to 97% CD4 and around 91% CD8. Researchers cautioned that FACS-sorted repertoires could harbor abundant clonotypes contaminating from the bulk population.

Germline lookup yields CDR1 MNHEY and CDR2 SVGEGT. The CDR3 consists of 13 residues. Trimming took 5 bases from V and 1 from J, leaving 7 bases between them. Universal primer sites and UMIs were introduced during 5'RACE template-switching synthesis of TCR cDNA. TCRdb processed the 5' RACE reads anew with MiXCR; each CDR3 protein has one entry. The data contain hundreds of thousands of distinct CDR3 sequences, about 4% of them seen just once; the ten biggest clones take up 20% to 25%. The input for sequencing was PBMCs, taken 5 days after the yellow fever booster vaccination. The clonotype originates from a man in his late teens or twenties who received the YFV17D yellow fever vaccine. The chain is built from TRBV6-2 or TRBV6-3 and TRBJ2-3; tentative D call: TRBD2 (5 bases). The CDR3 DNA is TGTGCCAGCAGTATTAGCGGCACAGATACGCAGTATTTT. Translated, it gives CASSISGTDTQYF.